These 32 T cell receptor beta chains were sequenced from one sample in a study of T cells after posttransplantation cyclophosphamide. Method: immunoSEQ multiplex PCR; TCRdb's copy keeps in-frame clones and lacks some. The repertoire consists of approximately 7,500 clones, none detected only once. Treatment was busulfan-fludarabine conditioning, a marrow graft, and cyclophosphamide on days +3 and +4. This sample comprised PBMCs, obtained roughly three months after allogeneic stem cell transplant with posttransplant cyclophosphamide. The receptors come from a female patient between 55 and 75 years old who received an allogeneic stem cell transplant from an unrelated donor, was CMV-positive, and had acute GVHD only. Some of these T cells may belong to the graft donor.

This clone was found many times. This chain joins TRBV6-2 or TRBV6-3 and TRBJ2-3, with no clear D. Germline loops: CDR1 MNHEY, CDR2 SVGEGT. Trimming left V 5 bases short and J 5 bases short, with 11 bases between. CDR3 length equals 13 residues. As DNA, the CDR3 is TGTGCCAGCAGTAACACCAGAGGAGATACGCAGTATTTT. It specifies CASSNTRGDTQYF.

V usage is TRBV29-1 and J usage is TRBJ2-3; 12 bases are shared with TRBD1. This CDR3 spans 14 amino acids. CDR1 SQVTM and CDR2 ANQGSEA come from the germline V gene. V was pared by 7 bases and J by 1 base, with 3 bases of the junction left unmatched. CDR3 nucleotides: TGCAGCGCCAGGGACAGGGGGCGCACAGATACGCAGTATTTT. As protein: CSARDRGRTDTQYF.

The sample holds many counts of this clone. The chain employs TRBV14 and TRBJ2-1; D is perhaps TRBD1 (5 bases). The CDR3 contains 13 residues. V was cut by 10 bases and J by 1 base, with 11 bases left in between. CDR1 SGHDN and CDR2 FVKESK come from the germline V gene. CDR3 DNA: TGTGCCACCAGACAGACGTCCTACAATGAGCAGTTCTTC. Encoded protein: CATRQTSYNEQFF.

The chain joins TRBV9 to TRBJ2-2, with 12 bases fitting TRBD2. The CDR3 contains 19 residues. Germline CDR1 is SGDLS and CDR2 is YYNGEE. V gave up 3 bases and J gave up 0 bases; unmatched junction bases: 9. The CDR3 here is CASSGRLAGAASNTGELFF. The CDR3 DNA sequence: TGTGCCAGCAGCGGAAGACTAGCGGGAGCCGCTTCGAACACCGGGGAGCTGTTTTTT.

This clone was counted at least ten times. V and J are TRBV11-2 and TRBJ1-1; D is possibly TRBD1 (6 bases). Germline assignment: CDR1 SGHAT and CDR2 FQNNGV. The CDR3 loop spans 17 amino acids. The V gene lost 1 base and the J gene lost 5 bases, with 20 bases spanning the gap. CDR3 in amino acids: CASSLARIRGRGTEAFF. DNA for the CDR3: TGTGCCAGCAGCTTAGCGAGAATCAGGGGAAGGGGAACTGAAGCTTTCTTT.

This clone was detected ten times or more. The chain is built from TRBV28 and TRBJ2-3, with TRBD2 matching over 8 bases. CDR3 size: 15 residues. Germline CDR1 and CDR2: MDHEN and SYDVKM. The ends lost 3 bases at V and 0 bases at J; junction bases unmatched: 2. Here the CDR3 DNA reads TGTGCCAGCAGTTTTCAGCGGGGGAGCACAGATACGCAGTATTTT. Encoded protein: CASSFQRGSTDTQYF.

This clone was seen at least ten times. The rearrangement links TRBV28 to TRBJ1-5; D not certain. The CDR3 loop spans 14 amino acids. V was cut by 6 bases and J by 12 bases, with 21 bases left in between. The germline V gene encodes CDR1 MDHEN and CDR2 SYDVKM. In nucleotides, the CDR3 is TGTGCCAGCAGCCTGACGGGTCCCTCTCGGGGCCAGCATTTT. Protein sequence: CASSLTGPSRGQHF.

This clone counts as medium-sized. The chain couples TRBV19 to TRBJ2-1, with 12 bases fitting TRBD2. V shed 6 bases and J 0 bases; nucleotides not matched to a gene: 12. The length of the CDR3 is 19 residues. Germline lookup yields CDR1 LNHDA and CDR2 SQIVND (reference sequence). As DNA, the CDR3 is TGTGCCAGTAGAGCTTCCACTAGCGGGGGGAATAGCTCCTACAATGAGCAGTTCTTC. Residues: CASRASTSGGNSSYNEQFF.

The table lists this clone with many counts. The CDR3 loop is CASSRDRANGYTF. For the CDR3, the DNA is TGTGCCAGCAGTAGGGACAGGGCGAATGGCTACACCTTC. This chain uses TRBV12-3 or TRBV12-4 with TRBJ1-2; 9 positions agree with TRBD1. V lost 5 bases, J lost 6 bases, and 4 bases stayed unmatched. There are 13 residues in the CDR3.

In this sample, this clone turned up many times. This chain links TRBV7-2 with TRBJ1-2, with TRBD1 matching over 10 bases. J gave up 6 bases and V 3 bases, and 7 bases lay outside the gene matches. The length of the CDR3 is 15 residues. Germline CDR1 SGHTA, CDR2 FQGNSA. This CDR3 is CASSFSGQGRDGYTF. CDR3 DNA sequence: TGTGCCAGCAGCTTTTCGGGACAGGGGAGGGATGGCTACACCTTC.

This clone was detected ten times or more. This chain joins TRBV5-4 and TRBJ1-6, with D unresolved. CDR1 and CDR2 from the germline V gene are SGHNT and YYREEE (reference sequence). The CDR3 is 14 amino acids. With 4 bases removed from V and 7 bases from J, the gap between germline ends came to 12 bases. CDR3 amino acids: CASSRRVTNSPLHF. CDR3 nucleotide sequence: TGTGCCAGCAGCCGCCGGGTTACAAATTCACCCCTCCACTTT.

This clone was recorded many times. The V gene is TRBV7-9, the J gene TRBJ2-3; TRBD2 matches 9 bases. The CDR3 loop spans 16 amino acids. Germline lookup yields CDR1 SEHNR and CDR2 FQNEAQ (reference sequence). V lost 1 base and J lost 4; bases outside the gene matches: 6. CDR3 loop: CASSLGGGAHADTQYF. The CDR3 DNA sequence: TGTGCCAGCAGCTTAGGCGGGGGGGCCCACGCAGATACGCAGTATTTT.

This clone was detected many times. The rearrangement links TRBV5-4 to TRBJ2-4; 9 nucleotides line up with TRBD1. CDR1 and CDR2 (germline): SGHNT, YYREEE (reference sequence). After removal of 4 bases from V and 3 bases from J, the junction contained 5 bases not matched to a gene. There are 15 residues in the CDR3. As DNA, the CDR3 is TGTGCCAGCAGCAAACAGGGGGCTGGCAAAAACATTCAGTACTTC. Protein product: CASSKQGAGKNIQYF.

The sample holds many counts of this clone. DNA for the CDR3: TGCGCCAGCAGCTGGACCGGGACAGGACTCTACGAGCAGTACTTC. It specifies CASSWTGTGLYEQYF. This chain uses TRBV5-1 with TRBJ2-7; 8 bases fit TRBD1. Germline V gene sequence: CDR1 SGHRS, CDR2 YFSETQ. This CDR3 has 15 residues. Unmatched junction bases numbered 8, after V lost 3 bases and J lost 3 bases.

At least ten counts were recorded for this clone. The V and J genes are TRBV5-1 and TRBJ2-3; 9 nucleotides agree with TRBD2. The trim removed 0 bases at V and 2 bases at J, leaving 4 bases unmatched. Germline V gene data show CDR1 as SGHRS and CDR2 as YFSETQ. The CDR3 consists of 16 residues. This chain's CDR3 is CASSLGLAGNTDTQYF. Written as DNA, the CDR3 is TGCGCCAGCAGCTTGGGGCTAGCGGGGAACACAGATACGCAGTATTTT. Complete variable domain (other parts from reference TRBV5-1 and TRBJ2-3): KAGVTQTPRYLIKTRGQQVTLSCSPISGHRSVSWYQQTPGQGLQFLFEYFSETQRNKGNFPGRFSGRQFSNSRSEMNVSTLELGDSALYLCASSLGLAGNTDTQYFGPGTRLTVL.

This clone appeared many times. This chain connects TRBV5-6 to TRBJ1-2; 8 nucleotides align to TRBD1. This CDR3 comprises 19 residues. The J segment lost 5 bases and the V segment lost 0 bases, leaving 18 bases of the junction unmatched. CDR1 and CDR2 (germline): SGHDT, YYEEEE. Here the CDR3 reads CASSLGRDRLIRALYGYTF. Written as DNA, the CDR3 is TGTGCCAGCAGCTTGGGCCGGGACAGGCTTATCCGAGCTTTATATGGCTACACCTTC.

Comment on this clone: A much more abundant neighbour one base away suggests this may be a read error. J is TRBJ2-7 and V is TRBV6-1, with 9 bases identical to TRBD2. The CDR3 runs 15 residues. Germline V CDR1 and CDR2: MNHNS, SASEGT. The CDR3 DNA reads TGTGCCAGCAGGGAAGGTGCGGGAGGGTTCGACGAGCAGTACTTC. It yields the protein CASREGAGGFDEQYF.

This chain connects TRBV29-1 to TRBJ2-3, with D tentatively TRBD1 (5 bases). CDR1 SQVTM and CDR2 ANQGSEA come from the germline V gene. This CDR3 spans 11 amino acids. Trimming took 6 bases from V and 4 from J, leaving 8 bases between them. The CDR3 loop is CSVETADTQYF. Written as DNA, the CDR3 is TGCAGCGTGGAGACAGCAGATACGCAGTATTTT.

The chain couples TRBV29-1 to TRBJ2-5; 7 nucleotides agree with TRBD1. V lost 4 bases and J lost 1; bases outside the gene matches: 3. This CDR3 comprises 13 residues. The germline gives CDR1 SQVTM, CDR2 ANQGSEA. CDR3 DNA sequence: TGCAGCGTTGCCGGGACAGTCCAAGAGACCCAGTACTTC. Protein product: CSVAGTVQETQYF.

This clone was recorded many times. The rearrangement links TRBV10-3 to TRBJ1-6; D is perhaps TRBD1 (5 bases). The V gene's germline CDR1 is ENHRY and CDR2 SYGVKD. V was shortened by 6 bases and J by 5 bases, with 11 bases between the two germline ends. The CDR3 has 14 residues. CDR3: CAIRGPTDNSPLHF. In nucleotides, the CDR3 is TGTGCCATCAGGGGGCCTACGGATAATTCACCCCTCCACTTT.

V is TRBV27 and J is TRBJ2-5; 10 bases fit TRBD1. After removal of 6 bases from V and 9 bases from J, the junction contained 10 bases not matched to a gene. The germline V gene encodes CDR1 MNHEY and CDR2 SMNVEV (reference sequence). This CDR3 spans 14 amino acids. CDR3 sequence: CASSGTGELEAQYF. CDR3 nucleotide sequence: TGTGCCAGCAGCGGGACAGGGGAGTTGGAGGCCCAGTACTTC.

The sample holds many counts of this clone. J is TRBJ1-1 and V is TRBV12-3 or TRBV12-4; TRBD1 agrees at 8 bases. With 5 bases clipped from V and 4 bases from J, the junction kept 6 bases outside the gene matches. The CDR3 totals 14 residues. As DNA, the CDR3 is TGTGCCAGCAGTCAAGACAGGGGACTCACTGAAGCTTTCTTT. This encodes CASSQDRGLTEAFF.

In this sample, this clone turned up a few times. The genes are TRBV25-1 and TRBJ1-5; TRBD1 is a possible D gene (5 bases). This CDR3 spans 14 amino acids. With 1 base removed from V and 4 bases from J, the gap between germline ends came to 8 bases. CDR1 and CDR2 from the germline V gene are MGHDK and SYGVNS. Written as DNA, the CDR3 is TGTGCCAGCAGTGAATTCAGGGAGAATCAGCCCCAGCATTTT. Translated, it gives CASSEFRENQPQHF.

This clone came up many times. V and J are TRBV4-2 and TRBJ2-7; TRBD2 agrees at 9 bases. CDR3 length: 17 amino acids. V was pared by 2 bases and J by 2 bases, with 10 bases of the junction left unmatched. CDR1 and CDR2 from the germline V gene are LGHNA and YNFKEQ. In DNA, the CDR3 is TGTGCCAGCAGCCAACAAAGCGGGGGGACAACAACCTACGAGCAGTACTTC. This encodes CASSQQSGGTTTYEQYF.

This clone came up many times. The chain links TRBV5-1 to TRBJ2-2, with TRBD2 matching 11 bases. Germline CDR1 and CDR2: SGHRS and YFSETQ. The CDR3 covers 17 residues. After removal of 2 bases from V and 2 bases from J, the junction contained 5 bases not matched to a gene. As DNA, the CDR3 is TGCGCCAGCAGCTTCACTAGCGGGGGCCCAAACACCGGGGAGCTGTTTTTT. Its translation: CASSFTSGGPNTGELFF.

This clone was seen repeatedly, ten times or more. The gene calls are TRBV27 and TRBJ1-2; weak D call: TRBD1 (6 bases). V lost 3 bases to trimming and J lost 4 bases, with 12 bases between them. The CDR3 has 14 residues. Germline-derived CDR1 and CDR2 are MNHEY and SMNVEV (reference sequence). CDR3 loop: CASSLKHRVYGYTF. CDR3 in DNA: TGTGCCAGCAGTTTGAAGCACAGGGTCTATGGCTACACCTTC.

This clone occurred a few times. The rearrangement uses TRBV6-1 and TRBJ2-5; 8 bases are a match to TRBD1. The end of the DNA fits TRBJ2-7 better, so the J call may be wrong. Germline assignment: CDR1 MNHNS and CDR2 SASEGT. The CDR3 is made up of 13 amino acids. The CDR3 nucleotides are TGTGCCAGCAGTGGCCGGACAGGGCACGAGCAGTACTTC. Residues: CASSGRTGHEQYF.

This clone was recorded many times. The rearrangement uses TRBV7-6 and TRBJ1-1; the match to TRBD1 covers 8 bases. Germline V gene sequence: CDR1 SGHVS, CDR2 FNYEAQ. Losses at the gene ends were 1 base for V and 0 bases for J; bases not matched to a gene: 7. The CDR3 covers 17 residues. The CDR3 region is CASSLDPATGVNTEAFF. CDR3 nucleotides: TGTGCCAGCAGCTTAGACCCCGCGACAGGGGTGAACACTGAAGCTTTCTTT.

By sample share, this clone is medium-sized. The J gene is TRBJ1-4, the V gene TRBV12-3 or TRBV12-4; 7 positions match TRBD1. V lost 6 bases, J lost 1 base, and 5 bases stayed unmatched. The length of the CDR3 is 15 residues. The CDR3 DNA follows: TGTGCCAGCAGCATAAGGGGGCTAACTAATGAAAAACTGTTTTTT. As protein: CASSIRGLTNEKLFF.

In this sample, this clone turned up many times. This rearrangement joins TRBV28 to TRBJ2-3; weak D call: TRBD2 (6 bases). Trimming took off 11 bases at V and 3 bases at J, with 21 bases between the two ends. The CDR3 loop spans 15 amino acids. Germline CDR1 is MDHEN and CDR2 is SYDVKM. CDR3 sequence reads: CAGKPQGSGTDTQYF. The DNA of the CDR3 is TGTGCCGGAAAACCGCAGGGTAGCGGAACAGATACGCAGTATTTT.

This clone is medium-sized. This sequence joins TRBV10-3 and TRBJ1-6; D is perhaps TRBD1 (6 bases). V was shortened by 7 bases and J by 5 bases, with 12 bases between the two germline ends. The germline V gene has CDR1 ENHRY and CDR2 SYGVKD. There are 14 residues in the CDR3. CDR3 region: CAIKDSLNNSPLHF. The CDR3 DNA reads TGTGCCATCAAGGACAGTTTGAATAATTCACCCCTCCACTTT.

The V gene is TRBV9, the J gene TRBJ2-5; 8 bases line up with TRBD1. The CDR3 has 14 residues. V gave up 3 bases and J gave up 5 bases; unmatched junction bases: 6. Germline CDR1 is SGDLS and CDR2 is YYNGEE. The DNA of the CDR3 is TGTGCCAGCAGCGGTTTGGACAGGGTGGAGACCCAGTACTTC. Its translation is CASSGLDRVETQYF. Full variable domain (outside the CDR3, taken from reference TRBV9 and TRBJ2-5): DSGVTQTPKHLITATGQRVTLRCSPRSGDLSVYWYQQSLDQGLQFLIQYYNGEERAKGNILERFSAQQFPDLHSELNLSSLELGDSALYFCASSGLDRVETQYFGPGTRLLVL.